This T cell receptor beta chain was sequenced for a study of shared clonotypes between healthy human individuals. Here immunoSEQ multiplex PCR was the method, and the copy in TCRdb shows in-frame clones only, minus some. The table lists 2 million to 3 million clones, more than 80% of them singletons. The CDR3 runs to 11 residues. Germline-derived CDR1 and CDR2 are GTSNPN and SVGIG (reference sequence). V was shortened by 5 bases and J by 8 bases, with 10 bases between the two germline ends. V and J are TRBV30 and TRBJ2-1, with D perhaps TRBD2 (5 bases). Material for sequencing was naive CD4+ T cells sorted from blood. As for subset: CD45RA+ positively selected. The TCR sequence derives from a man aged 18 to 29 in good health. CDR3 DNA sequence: TGTGCCTGGGGACTTAGCGATGAGCAGTTCTTC. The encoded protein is CAWGLSDEQFF. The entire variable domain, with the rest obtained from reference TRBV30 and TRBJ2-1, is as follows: SQTIHQWPATLVQPVGSPLSLECTVEGTSNPNLYWYRQAAGRGLQLLFYSVGIGQISSEVPQNLSASRPQDRQFILSSKKLLLSDSGFYLCAWGLSDEQFFGPGTRLTVL.